This TCR beta chain stems from a study of OX40 agonist ivuxolimab in advanced cancers. The table came from immunoSEQ multiplex PCR; TCRdb's copy has only in-frame clones and leaves some out. The table has some 25,000 clones, roughly 73% seen once; the top ten hold roughly 26%. Germline values: CDR1 GTSNPN, CDR2 SVGIG (reference sequence). CDR3 length: 12 residues. Trimming cost V 5 bases and J 6 bases, with 11 bases left between them. The J gene is TRBJ2-1, the V gene TRBV30; D may correspond to TRBD1 or TRBD2 (5 bases each). The clonotype originates from an adult with an advanced solid tumor such as melanoma, head and neck, liver or kidney cancer. This material consisted of CD4+ or CD8+ T cells sorted from blood, taken in a trial of the OX40 agonist ivuxolimab. DNA for the CDR3: TGTGCCTGGGGTGGGACGATCAATGAGCAGTTCTTC. It yields the protein CAWGGTINEQFF.